One sample yielded the 18 T cell receptor beta chains listed below, sequenced in a study of CD8 T cells in Susac syndrome. The RNA input was 0.5 to 1 ug, and it was reverse transcribed with random hexamers. TCRdb re-analysed the immunoSEQ multiplex PCR reads in MiXCR, keeping a single row per CDR3 protein. This sample carries about 120,000 distinct CDR3 sequences, 85% to 95% of them seen once, and the ten largest clones take roughly 0.12%. The sample taken for sequencing was CD8+ T cells from PBMCs. The receptor set was obtained from a human donor in good health.

The chain combines TRBV6-1 with TRBJ2-5; 8 nucleotides line up with TRBD2. The CDR3 has 16 amino acids. Germline V gene sequence: CDR1 MNHNS, CDR2 SASEGT. V lost 5 bases, J lost 4 bases, and 12 bases stayed unmatched. CDR3 sequence (DNA): TGTGCCAGCAGTCCCTTTCCGGGAGGGCAGACAGAGACCCAGTACTTC. Translating gives CASSPFPGGQTETQYF.

This chain joins TRBV11-2 and TRBJ2-5, with D maybe TRBD1 (8 bases). V was shortened by 5 bases and J by 2 bases, with 15 bases between the two germline ends. Germline CDR1 SGHAT, CDR2 FQNNGV. This CDR3 spans 15 amino acids. CDR3 sequence (DNA): TGTGCCAGCAGCCCCAACAGGGGGGGGCAAGAGACCCAGTACTTC. It yields the protein CASSPNRGGQETQYF. Filled out from reference TRBV11-2 and TRBJ2-5, the complete variable domain reads EAGVAQSPRYKIIEKRQSVAFWCNPISGHATLYWYQQILGQGPKLLIQFQNNGVVDDSQLPKDRFSAERLKGVDSTLKIQPAKLEDSAVYLCASSPNRGGQETQYFGPGTRLLVL.

This clonotype has only one observation. The chain recombines TRBV27 with TRBJ2-2, with 10 bases aligning to TRBD2. The V gene end was trimmed by 8 bases and the J gene end by 7 bases; junction bases not matched to a gene: 7. The CDR3 spans 14 residues. Germline V gene sequence: CDR1 MNHEY, CDR2 SMNVEV (reference sequence). CDR3 bases: TGTGCCAGCGGCGGGGGACTAGCGAACGGGGAGCTGTTTTTT. It codes for CASGGGLANGELFF.

The chain employs TRBV29-1 and TRBJ2-2; perhaps TRBD1 as D (6 bases). Trimming pared 5 bases from V and 8 bases from J, leaving 18 bases between. Germline CDR1 and CDR2: SQVTM and ANQGSEA. The CDR3 contains 14 residues. CDR3 bases: TGCAGCGTTCGGACAGTCTCTAGTATGGGGGAGCTGTTTTTT. Amino acid sequence: CSVRTVSSMGELFF.

The chain couples TRBV7-9 to TRBJ2-5, with 8 nucleotides matching TRBD1. The CDR3 has 14 amino acids. Germline CDR1 and CDR2: SEHNR and FQNEAQ (reference sequence). The trim removed 5 bases at V and 4 bases at J, leaving 6 bases unmatched. The chain's CDR3 is CASSPDREAETQYF. The CDR3 DNA sequence: TGTGCCAGCAGCCCGGACAGGGAGGCAGAGACCCAGTACTTC.

The rearrangement uses TRBV7-2 and TRBJ2-5; D is possibly TRBD2 (6 bases). CDR3 size: 15 residues. Trimming removed 5 bases from V and 4 bases from J, with 17 bases in between. CDR1 is SGHTA, CDR2 FQGNSA, per germline. The CDR3 bases are TGTGCCAGCAGCGCCGTTAGGAGGGCAACAGAGACCCAGTACTTC. Translated, it gives CASSAVRRATETQYF. The full variable domain, completed using reference TRBV7-2 and TRBJ2-5, is GAGVSQSPSNKVTEKGKDVELRCDPISGHTALYWYRQSLGQGLEFLIYFQGNSAPDKSGLPSDRFSAERTGGSVSTLTIQRTQQEDSAVYLCASSAVRRATETQYFGPGTRLLVL.

The rearrangement joins TRBV14 to TRBJ2-2; TRBD2 matches at 10 bases. The length of the CDR3 is 15 residues. V was clipped by 2 bases and J by 7 bases; unmatched bases: 4. Per germline, CDR1 SGHDN and CDR2 FVKESK. CDR3 residues: CASSQTLAGVGELFF. The CDR3 nucleotides are TGTGCCAGCAGCCAAACCCTAGCGGGAGTCGGGGAGCTGTTTTTT.

This chain connects TRBV2 to TRBJ2-3; 11 bases are a match to TRBD2. The CDR3 totals 15 residues. The V and J ends lost 6 bases and 6 bases, in that order; junction bases with no gene match: 8. Germline V gene lookup returns CDR1 SNHLY and CDR2 FYNNEI. Here the CDR3 DNA reads TGTGCCAGCAGGTTTACTAGCGGGAGTTTGGATACGCAGTATTTT. This sequence encodes CASRFTSGSLDTQYF.

The J gene is TRBJ2-7, the V gene TRBV7-8; D might be TRBD1 (5 bases). V lost 5 bases, J lost 2 bases, and 16 bases lay in between. This CDR3 has 15 amino acids. CDR1 is SGHVS and CDR2 is FQNEAQ in the germline V gene. CDR3 in amino acids: CASSHSPGLTYEQYF. The CDR3 bases are TGTGCCAGCAGCCATAGCCCAGGGTTAACCTACGAGCAGTACTTC.

This chain connects TRBV7-7 to TRBJ1-1; D uncertain. Germline V gene sequence: CDR1 SSHAT, CDR2 FNYEAQ (reference sequence). Trimming removed 3 bases at V and 1 base at J, with 6 bases between. CDR3 size: 13 residues. The CDR3 is CASSFSKNTEAFF. The CDR3 bases are TGTGCCAGCAGCTTTAGTAAGAACACTGAAGCTTTCTTT.

This chain uses TRBV6-5 with TRBJ2-2; D is tentatively TRBD1 or TRBD2 (5 bases each). This CDR3 has 18 residues. Between the trimmed V and J ends, which lost 2 bases and 1 base, there was a span of 17 bases. Germline lookup yields CDR1 MNHEY and CDR2 SVGAGI. DNA for the CDR3: TGTGCCAGCAGTTACAACGCCAAGGGACGTGAGAACACCGGGGAGCTGTTTTTT. Amino acid sequence: CASSYNAKGRENTGELFF.

J is TRBJ1-2 and V is TRBV6-6; tentative D call: TRBD1 (6 bases). There are 15 residues in the CDR3. Trimming stripped 10 bases from V and 4 bases from J, with 22 bases between. The germline CDR1 and CDR2 sequences are MNHNY and SVGAGI (reference sequence). CDR3 residues: CATMETGELFYGYTF. In nucleotides, the CDR3 is TGTGCCACCATGGAGACAGGAGAATTGTTCTATGGCTACACCTTC.

The chain has TRBV7-2 and TRBJ2-5; D remains unclear. This CDR3 region has 12 residues. CDR1 is SGHTA and CDR2 is FQGNSA in the germline V gene. V lost 1 base and J lost 4, with 4 bases in between. The CDR3 loop is CASSLDGETQYF. The CDR3 bases are TGTGCCAGCAGCTTAGATGGAGAGACCCAGTACTTC.

This clonotype was detected only once. The V call is TRBV4-3, the J call TRBJ1-6; no definite D call. The V gene's germline CDR1 is LGHNA and CDR2 YSLEER. The germline V and J ends were trimmed by 0 bases and 7 bases, with 7 bases remaining between them. The CDR3 is made up of 14 amino acids. CDR3 amino acids: CASSQESANSPLHF. CDR3 DNA: TGCGCCAGCAGCCAAGAGTCAGCCAATTCACCCCTCCACTTT.

CDR3 nucleotide sequence: TGTGCCAGCAGTCGGTCGGGAGTAACCTACGAGCAGTACTTC. It specifies CASSRSGVTYEQYF. The rearrangement joins TRBV27 to TRBJ2-7, with TRBD2 as a possible D gene (6 bases). This CDR3 has 14 amino acids. The ends were cut back, 5 bases at V and 2 bases at J, with 13 bases in the middle. Germline V gene lookup returns CDR1 MNHEY and CDR2 SMNVEV (reference sequence).

This chain uses TRBV6-1 with TRBJ1-2; 7 nucleotides agree with TRBD1. V was pared by 0 bases and J by 1 base, with 8 bases of the junction left unmatched. CDR1 MNHNS and CDR2 SASEGT come from the germline V gene. CDR3 size: 17 residues. Here the CDR3 reads CASSEAIDRADNYGYTF. The DNA of the CDR3 is TGTGCCAGCAGTGAAGCGATAGACAGGGCGGATAACTATGGCTACACCTTC.

The V and J genes are TRBV6-2 or TRBV6-3 and TRBJ1-5; D remains ambiguous. V was trimmed by 5 bases and J by 2 bases, leaving 7 bases between them. The germline gives CDR1 MNHEY, CDR2 SVGEGT. The CDR3 extends over 13 amino acids. Here the CDR3 DNA reads TGTGCCAGCAGTGACGCCCGCAATCAGCCCCAGCATTTT. Translating gives CASSDARNQPQHF.

This clonotype came up once. J is TRBJ1-1 and V is TRBV6-5; no firm D call. Trimming stripped 2 bases from V and 1 base from J, with 11 bases between. Germline V CDR1 and CDR2: MNHEY, SVGAGI. The CDR3 is made up of 15 amino acids. As DNA, the CDR3 is TGTGCCAGCAGTTACCGGGGTAGGTGGAACACTGAAGCTTTCTTT. As protein: CASSYRGRWNTEAFF.